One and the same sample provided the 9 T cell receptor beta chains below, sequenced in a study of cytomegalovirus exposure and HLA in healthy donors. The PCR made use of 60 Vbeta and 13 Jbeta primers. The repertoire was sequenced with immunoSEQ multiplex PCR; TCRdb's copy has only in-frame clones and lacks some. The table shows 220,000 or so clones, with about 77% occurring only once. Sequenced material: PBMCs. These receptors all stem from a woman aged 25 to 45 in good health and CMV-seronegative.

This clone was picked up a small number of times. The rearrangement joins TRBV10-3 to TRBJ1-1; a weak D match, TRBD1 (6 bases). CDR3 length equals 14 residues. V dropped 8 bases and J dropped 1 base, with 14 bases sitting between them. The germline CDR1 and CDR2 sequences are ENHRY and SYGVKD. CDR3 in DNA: TGTGCCATCTTTACAGGGAGGGAGAACACTGAAGCTTTCTTT. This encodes CAIFTGRENTEAFF.

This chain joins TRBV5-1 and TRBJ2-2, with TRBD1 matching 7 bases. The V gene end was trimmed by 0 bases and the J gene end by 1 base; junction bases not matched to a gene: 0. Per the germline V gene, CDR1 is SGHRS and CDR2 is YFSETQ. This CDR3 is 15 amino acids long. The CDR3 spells CASSLGQGNTGELFF. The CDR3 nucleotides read TGCGCCAGCAGCTTGGGACAGGGGAACACCGGGGAGCTGTTTTTT.

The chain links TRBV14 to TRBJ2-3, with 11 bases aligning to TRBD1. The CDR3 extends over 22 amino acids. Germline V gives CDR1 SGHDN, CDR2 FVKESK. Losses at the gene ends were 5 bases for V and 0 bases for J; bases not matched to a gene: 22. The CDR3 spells CASSGPSDRGLKDLTSTDTQYF. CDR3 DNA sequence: TGTGCCAGCAGCGGTCCGTCGGACAGGGGGCTCAAAGATCTAACTAGCACAGATACGCAGTATTTT.

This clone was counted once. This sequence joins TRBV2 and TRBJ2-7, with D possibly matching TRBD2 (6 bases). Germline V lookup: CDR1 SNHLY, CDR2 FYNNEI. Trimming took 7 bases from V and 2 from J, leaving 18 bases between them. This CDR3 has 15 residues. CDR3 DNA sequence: TGTGCCAGCACCATATTCCCGGGACTCGCCTACGAGCAGTACTTC. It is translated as CASTIFPGLAYEQYF.

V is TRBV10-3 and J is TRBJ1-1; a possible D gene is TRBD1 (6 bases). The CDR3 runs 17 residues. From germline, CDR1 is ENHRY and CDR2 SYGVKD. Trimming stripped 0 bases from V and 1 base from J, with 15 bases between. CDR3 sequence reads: CAISESRGGSGNTEAFF. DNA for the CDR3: TGTGCCATCAGTGAGTCAAGGGGGGGCTCCGGGAACACTGAAGCTTTCTTT.

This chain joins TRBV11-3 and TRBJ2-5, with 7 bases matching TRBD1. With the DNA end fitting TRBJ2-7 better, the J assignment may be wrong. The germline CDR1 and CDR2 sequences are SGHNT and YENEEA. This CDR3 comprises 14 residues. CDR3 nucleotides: TGTGCCAGCAGCTTAGGCAGGGGGACCTACGAGCAGTACTTC. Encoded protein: CASSLGRGTYEQYF.

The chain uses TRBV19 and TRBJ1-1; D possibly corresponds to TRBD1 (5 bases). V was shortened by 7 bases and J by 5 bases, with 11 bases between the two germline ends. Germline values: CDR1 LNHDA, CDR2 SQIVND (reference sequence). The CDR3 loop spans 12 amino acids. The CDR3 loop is CASKNQGTEAFF. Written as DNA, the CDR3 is TGTGCCAGTAAAAACCAGGGTACTGAAGCTTTCTTT. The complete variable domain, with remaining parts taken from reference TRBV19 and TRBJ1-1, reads DGGITQSPKYLFRKEGQNVTLSCEQNLNHDAMYWYRQDPGQGLRLIYYSQIVNDFQKGDIAEGYSVSREKKESFPLTVTSAQKNPTAFYLCASKNQGTEAFFGQGTRLTVV.

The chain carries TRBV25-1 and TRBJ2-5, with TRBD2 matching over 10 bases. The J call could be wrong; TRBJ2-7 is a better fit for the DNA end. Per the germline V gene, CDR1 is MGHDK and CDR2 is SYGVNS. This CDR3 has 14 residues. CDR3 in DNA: TGTGCCAGCAGTGACCGGACTAGCGGCTACGAGCAGTACTTC. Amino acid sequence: CASSDRTSGYEQYF.

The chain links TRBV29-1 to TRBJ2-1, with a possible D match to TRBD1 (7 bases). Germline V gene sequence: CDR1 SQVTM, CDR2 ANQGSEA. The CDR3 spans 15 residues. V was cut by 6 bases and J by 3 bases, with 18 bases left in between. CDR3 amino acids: CSVEGRDSNYNEQFF. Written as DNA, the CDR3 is TGCAGCGTGGAGGGGCGGGACAGCAACTACAATGAGCAGTTCTTC.